Listed here is a single TCR beta chain. The antigen is unknown. The sample belongs to a study of Ad26.COV2.S vaccination and SARS-CoV-2 variants. Points from the study as a whole: Placebo recipients and vaccine recipients were similar in non-spike TCR breadth.

Sequenced by immunoSEQ multiplex PCR; TCRdb stores in-frame clones only, minus some. The sample records about 350,000 clones, around 92% being singletons. The material sequenced was peripheral blood, taken after recovery from COVID-19. This clonotype was obtained from a human donor who had recovered from COVID-19.

In DNA, the CDR3 is TGTGCCAGTAGTACGACAGTTAATGACGTCGGCTACACCTTC. It is translated as CASSTTVNDVGYTF. The chain couples TRBV19 to TRBJ1-2; TRBD1 is a possible D gene (5 bases). Trimming took off 4 bases at V and 8 bases at J, with 17 bases between the two ends. The CDR3 runs to 14 residues. CDR1 and CDR2 from the germline V gene are LNHDA and SQIVND (reference sequence).